A selection of T cell receptor beta chains follows, all from one sample in a study of shared clonotypes between healthy human individuals. Sequencing used immunoSEQ multiplex PCR; TCRdb keeps in-frame clones, though not all of them. This repertoire shows millions of clones, 95% found once; its top ten account for 0.1% to 0.15%. The sample was naive CD4+ T cells sorted from blood. Receptors were obtained from a man aged 18 to 30 in good health. Each CDR3 is given with its conserved first and last residue. A D gene is named only where the DNA matches it firmly. Expanded clones are given a class, and other clones once, few, many or no size at all.

clone_size: NA; j_call: TRBJ1-4; d_call: TRBD1; v_call: TRBV19; cdr3_aa: CASSTPGTGMREKLFF; cdr3_nt: TGTGCCAGTAGTACGCCCGGGACAGGGATGAGAGAAAAACTGTTTTTT
clone_size: NA; j_call: TRBJ1-1; d_call: NA; v_call: TRBV10-3; cdr3_aa: CAIRSLSTRSGGTEAFF; cdr3_nt: TGTGCCATCAGGTCCCTTTCGACACGATCTGGGGGCACTGAAGCTTTCTTT
clone_size: NA; j_call: TRBJ2-5; d_call: TRBD2; v_call: TRBV28; cdr3_aa: CASSLKRSGTRETQYF; cdr3_nt: TGTGCCAGCAGTTTAAAAAGGAGCGGGACCAGGGAGACCCAGTACTTC
clone_size: NA; j_call: TRBJ1-4; d_call: NA; v_call: TRBV5-4; cdr3_aa: CASSLATGNEKLFF; cdr3_nt: TGTGCCAGCAGCTTGGCTACAGGGAATGAAAAACTGTTTTTT
clone_size: NA; j_call: TRBJ1-1; d_call: NA; v_call: TRBV6-5; cdr3_aa: CASSDQTPGEAFF; cdr3_nt: TGTGCCAGCAGTGATCAAACCCCCGGTGAAGCTTTCTTT
clone_size: NA; j_call: TRBJ2-3; d_call: TRBD2; v_call: TRBV7-2; cdr3_aa: CASIPVGREAVGTQYF; cdr3_nt: TGTGCCAGCATTCCCGTTGGCCGGGAGGCCGTCGGGACGCAGTATTTT
clone_size: NA; j_call: TRBJ2-7; d_call: NA; v_call: TRBV7-2; cdr3_aa: CASSHAWVSGRTLSYEQYF; cdr3_nt: TGTGCCAGCAGCCACGCATGGGTCTCGGGGAGGACCCTATCCTACGAGCAGTACTTC
clone_size: NA; j_call: TRBJ2-5; d_call: TRBD1; v_call: TRBV5-1; cdr3_aa: CASSRQGAGGTQYF; cdr3_nt: TGCGCCAGCTCCCGACAGGGGGCAGGAGGGACCCAGTACTTC
clone_size: NA; j_call: TRBJ2-4; d_call: TRBD1; v_call: TRBV28; cdr3_aa: CASSSTYRGEWAKNIQYF; cdr3_nt: TGTGCCAGCAGTTCCACCTACAGGGGCGAGTGGGCCAAAAACATTCAGTACTTC
clone_size: NA; j_call: TRBJ2-3; d_call: TRBD2; v_call: TRBV5-1; cdr3_aa: CASSLAASGNTDTQYF; cdr3_nt: TGCGCCAGCAGCTTGGCTGCTAGCGGGAACACAGATACGCAGTATTTT
clone_size: NA; j_call: TRBJ1-2; d_call: NA; v_call: TRBV6-5; cdr3_aa: CASSSLQGGYTF; cdr3_nt: TGTGCCAGCAGTTCCTTACAAGGGGGCTACACCTTC
clone_size: NA; j_call: TRBJ1-2; d_call: NA; v_call: TRBV6-1; cdr3_aa: CACSPGVVSYGYTF; cdr3_nt: TGTGCCTGTTCCCCAGGGGTAGTTTCCTATGGCTACACCTTC
clone_size: NA; j_call: TRBJ2-3; d_call: NA; v_call: TRBV5-1; cdr3_aa: CASSLARDTDTQYF; cdr3_nt: TGCGCCAGCAGCTTGGCCCGGGACACAGATACGCAGTATTTT
clone_size: once; j_call: TRBJ2-7; d_call: NA; v_call: TRBV4-1; cdr3_aa: CASSQDDGSTYEQYF; cdr3_nt: TGCGCCAGCAGCCAAGATGACGGGAGCACCTACGAGCAGTACTTC
clone_size: NA; j_call: TRBJ2-7; d_call: TRBD2; v_call: TRBV6-6; cdr3_aa: CASGGDLYEQYF; cdr3_nt: TGTGCCAGCGGGGGGGACCTCTACGAGCAGTACTTC
clone_size: NA; j_call: TRBJ2-7; d_call: TRBD2; v_call: TRBV5-3; cdr3_aa: CARMTLAGGPRDEQYF; cdr3_nt: TGTGCCAGAATGACGTTGGCGGGAGGGCCGAGGGACGAGCAGTACTTC
clone_size: NA; j_call: TRBJ2-5; d_call: NA; v_call: TRBV9; cdr3_aa: CASSPGPQETQYF; cdr3_nt: TGTGCCAGCAGCCCCGGGCCCCAAGAGACCCAGTACTTC
clone_size: NA; j_call: TRBJ2-5; d_call: NA; v_call: TRBV4-1; cdr3_aa: CASSQDWGETQYF; cdr3_nt: TGCGCCAGCAGCCAAGATTGGGGTGAGACCCAGTACTTC
clone_size: NA; j_call: TRBJ1-2; d_call: NA; v_call: TRBV21-1; cdr3_aa: CASSRGQRSF; cdr3_nt: TGTGCCAGCAGCAGGGGACAGAGAAGCTTC
clone_size: NA; j_call: TRBJ2-7; d_call: NA; v_call: TRBV5-1; cdr3_aa: CASSTLTSGSYEQYF; cdr3_nt: TGCGCCAGCAGCACACTGACTAGTGGCTCCTACGAGCAGTACTTC
clone_size: once; j_call: TRBJ2-2; d_call: NA; v_call: TRBV19; cdr3_aa: CASSIGWGIDGELFF; cdr3_nt: TGTGCCAGTAGTATAGGATGGGGCATTGACGGGGAGCTGTTTTTT
clone_size: NA; j_call: TRBJ2-5; d_call: TRBD2; v_call: TRBV29-1; cdr3_aa: CSVGLGGSETQYF; cdr3_nt: TGCAGCGTTGGGCTTGGCGGGAGCGAGACCCAGTACTTC
clone_size: NA; j_call: TRBJ1-4; d_call: TRBD1; v_call: TRBV4-1; cdr3_aa: CASSQAGTGYEKLFF; cdr3_nt: TGCGCCAGCAGCCAAGCCGGGACAGGGTATGAAAAACTGTTTTTT
clone_size: NA; j_call: TRBJ1-1; d_call: NA; v_call: TRBV12-5; cdr3_aa: CASGGGTEAFF; cdr3_nt: TGTGCTAGTGGTGGGGGCACTGAAGCTTTCTTT
clone_size: NA; j_call: TRBJ1-4; d_call: TRBD1; v_call: TRBV5-4; cdr3_aa: CASSIQGVGEKLFF; cdr3_nt: TGTGCCAGCAGCATCCAGGGGGTTGGGGAAAAACTGTTTTTT
clone_size: NA; j_call: TRBJ1-1; d_call: NA; v_call: TRBV5-1; cdr3_aa: CASSSINTEAFF; cdr3_nt: TGCGCCAGCAGCTCTATTAACACTGAAGCTTTCTTT
clone_size: NA; j_call: TRBJ2-7; d_call: NA; v_call: TRBV28; cdr3_aa: CASSFAGIDEQYF; cdr3_nt: TGTGCCAGCAGTTTTGCCGGGATTGACGAGCAGTACTTC
clone_size: few; j_call: TRBJ1-5; d_call: NA; v_call: TRBV6-5; cdr3_aa: CASSYQQGGQPQHF; cdr3_nt: TGTGCCAGCAGTTATCAACAGGGAGGACAGCCCCAGCATTTT
clone_size: NA; j_call: TRBJ2-3; d_call: TRBD2; v_call: TRBV30; cdr3_aa: CAWSVLAGGTDTQYF; cdr3_nt: TGTGCCTGGAGTGTACTAGCGGGAGGCACAGATACGCAGTATTTT
clone_size: NA; j_call: TRBJ2-1; d_call: NA; v_call: TRBV10-3; cdr3_aa: CAISEYKAYNEQFF; cdr3_nt: TGTGCCATCAGTGAGTACAAGGCCTACAATGAGCAGTTCTTC
clone_size: NA; j_call: TRBJ1-4; d_call: TRBD1; v_call: TRBV4-1; cdr3_aa: CASSQSRTGGNEKLFF; cdr3_nt: TGCGCCAGCAGCCAATCGCGGACAGGGGGTAATGAAAAACTGTTTTTT
clone_size: NA; j_call: TRBJ1-6; d_call: NA; v_call: TRBV6-5; cdr3_aa: CASTPRGRNSPLHF; cdr3_nt: TGTGCCAGCACTCCCCGGGGACGGAATTCACCCCTCCACTTT
clone_size: once; j_call: TRBJ2-7; d_call: TRBD1; v_call: TRBV28; cdr3_aa: CASSSPGQGAYEQYF; cdr3_nt: TGTGCCAGCAGTTCTCCGGGACAGGGGGCATACGAGCAGTACTTC
clone_size: NA; j_call: TRBJ2-7; d_call: NA; v_call: TRBV2; cdr3_aa: CASRESRGTPPSYEQYF; cdr3_nt: TGTGCCAGCAGAGAATCTCGGGGAACACCGCCTTCCTACGAGCAGTACTTC
clone_size: NA; j_call: TRBJ1-1; d_call: NA; v_call: TRBV7-9; cdr3_aa: CASSQGLGTEAFF; cdr3_nt: TGTGCCAGCAGCCAGGGCCTCGGCACTGAAGCTTTCTTT
clone_size: many; j_call: TRBJ2-1; d_call: NA; v_call: TRBV25-1; cdr3_aa: CASSVPQGGNEQFF; cdr3_nt: TGTGCCAGCAGTGTACCACAGGGCGGCAATGAGCAGTTCTTC
clone_size: NA; j_call: TRBJ1-5; d_call: NA; v_call: TRBV11-2; cdr3_aa: CASSLGGPQHF; cdr3_nt: TGTGCCAGCAGCTTAGGTGGGCCCCAGCATTTT
clone_size: NA; j_call: TRBJ2-7; d_call: NA; v_call: TRBV30; cdr3_aa: CAWSVYREDEQYF; cdr3_nt: TGTGCCTGGAGTGTATACAGGGAAGACGAGCAGTACTTC
clone_size: NA; j_call: TRBJ1-5; d_call: NA; v_call: TRBV14; cdr3_aa: CASILGFQPQHF; cdr3_nt: NA
clone_size: NA; j_call: TRBJ2-1; d_call: NA; v_call: TRBV27; cdr3_aa: CASNREGQSYNEQFF; cdr3_nt: TGTGCCAGCAACCGGGAGGGACAGTCATACAATGAGCAGTTCTTC
clone_size: NA; j_call: TRBJ2-7; d_call: TRBD2; v_call: TRBV11-2; cdr3_aa: CASSLSRTSLYEQYF; cdr3_nt: TGTGCCAGCAGCCTCAGCCGGACTAGCTTATACGAGCAGTACTTC
clone_size: NA; j_call: TRBJ1-3; d_call: TRBD1; v_call: TRBV30; cdr3_aa: CAWDKRGPGSGNTIYF; cdr3_nt: TGTGCCTGGGACAAAAGGGGGCCAGGCTCTGGAAACACCATATATTTT
clone_size: NA; j_call: TRBJ1-4; d_call: TRBD1; v_call: TRBV27; cdr3_aa: CASSYQGVNEKLFF; cdr3_nt: TGTGCCAGCAGTTACCAGGGGGTAAATGAAAAACTGTTTTTT
clone_size: NA; j_call: TRBJ2-3; d_call: TRBD2; v_call: TRBV5-1; cdr3_aa: CATTGGLADTQYF; cdr3_nt: TGCGCCACCACGGGGGGGCTCGCAGATACGCAGTATTTT
clone_size: NA; j_call: TRBJ1-2; d_call: NA; v_call: TRBV6-1; cdr3_aa: CASRQQGDFHGYTF; cdr3_nt: TGTGCCAGCAGACAACAGGGTGATTTTCATGGCTACACCTTC
clone_size: NA; j_call: TRBJ2-5; d_call: NA; v_call: TRBV7-6; cdr3_aa: CASSLSGRELTETQYF; cdr3_nt: TGTGCCAGCAGCTTATCGGGCAGGGAATTAACGGAGACCCAGTACTTC
clone_size: NA; j_call: TRBJ1-2; d_call: NA; v_call: TRBV5-4; cdr3_aa: CASSPPTTSNYGYTF; cdr3_nt: TGTGCCAGCAGCCCGCCCACGACGTCTAACTATGGCTACACCTTC
clone_size: few; j_call: TRBJ2-3; d_call: NA; v_call: TRBV9; cdr3_aa: CASSALGDTQYF; cdr3_nt: TGTGCCAGCAGCGCCCTCGGGGATACGCAGTATTTT
clone_size: NA; j_call: TRBJ1-1; d_call: NA; v_call: TRBV2; cdr3_aa: CASTTWPGGDTEAFF; cdr3_nt: TGTGCCAGCACTACCTGGCCGGGGGGGGACACTGAAGCTTTCTTT
clone_size: NA; j_call: TRBJ2-5; d_call: TRBD2; v_call: TRBV7-9; cdr3_aa: CASSYGPGLRETQYF; cdr3_nt: TGTGCCAGCAGCTACGGACCGGGACTACGAGAGACCCAGTACTTC
clone_size: NA; j_call: TRBJ2-1; d_call: NA; v_call: TRBV11-2; cdr3_aa: CASSVGTNYYNEQFF; cdr3_nt: TGTGCCAGCAGCGTCGGCACGAATTACTACAATGAGCAGTTCTTC
clone_size: once; j_call: TRBJ1-6; d_call: TRBD1; v_call: TRBV30; cdr3_aa: CAWSVRDRGNSPLHF; cdr3_nt: TGTGCCTGGAGTGTACGGGACAGGGGGAATTCACCCCTCCACTTT
clone_size: NA; j_call: TRBJ2-7; d_call: NA; v_call: TRBV5-4; cdr3_aa: CASSLAAGRSYEQYF; cdr3_nt: TGTGCCAGCAGCTTGGCGGCAGGGCGCTCCTACGAGCAGTACTTC
clone_size: NA; j_call: TRBJ2-3; d_call: TRBD2; v_call: TRBV5-6; cdr3_aa: CASSPLLAGVTDTQYF; cdr3_nt: TGTGCCAGCAGCCCCTTGCTAGCGGGGGTAACAGATACGCAGTATTTT
clone_size: NA; j_call: TRBJ1-3; d_call: NA; v_call: TRBV2; cdr3_aa: CASSFSGNTIYF; cdr3_nt: TGTGCCAGCAGTTTTTCTGGAAACACCATATATTTT
clone_size: NA; j_call: TRBJ2-3; d_call: TRBD2; v_call: TRBV6-1; cdr3_aa: CASRGGRATDTQYF; cdr3_nt: TGTGCCAGCAGAGGTGGGAGGGCGACAGATACGCAGTATTTT
clone_size: NA; j_call: TRBJ1-5; d_call: NA; v_call: TRBV11-2; cdr3_aa: CASSLMENQPQHF; cdr3_nt: TGTGCCAGCAGCCTAATGGAGAATCAGCCCCAGCATTTT
clone_size: NA; j_call: TRBJ1-3; d_call: TRBD1; v_call: TRBV5-1; cdr3_aa: CASSFSRDRDSSGNTIYF; cdr3_nt: TGCGCCAGCAGCTTTTCCCGGGACAGAGACTCCTCTGGAAACACCATATATTTT
clone_size: NA; j_call: TRBJ1-5; d_call: NA; v_call: TRBV7-6; cdr3_aa: CASSPTSNNQPQHF; cdr3_nt: TGTGCCAGCAGCCCGACCTCTAACAATCAGCCCCAGCATTTT
clone_size: NA; j_call: TRBJ2-3; d_call: TRBD2; v_call: TRBV5-1; cdr3_aa: CASSQTLAGGSTDTQYF; cdr3_nt: TGCGCCAGCAGCCAAACACTAGCGGGGGGTTCCACAGATACGCAGTATTTT